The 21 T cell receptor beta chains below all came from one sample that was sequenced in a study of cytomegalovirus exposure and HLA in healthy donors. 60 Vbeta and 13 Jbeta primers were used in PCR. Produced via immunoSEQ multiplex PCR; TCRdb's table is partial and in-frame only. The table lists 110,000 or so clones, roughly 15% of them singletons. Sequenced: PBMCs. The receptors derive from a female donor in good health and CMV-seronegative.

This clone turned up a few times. CDR3 in amino acids: CASSVQGMGETQYF. CDR3 DNA sequence: TGTGCCAGTAGTGTACAGGGAATGGGAGAGACCCAGTACTTC. V and J are TRBV19 and TRBJ2-5, with a weak D call TRBD1 (6 bases). Trimming took 5 bases from V and 4 from J, leaving 14 bases between them. Germline V gene sequence: CDR1 LNHDA, CDR2 SQIVND (reference sequence). The CDR3 runs to 14 residues.

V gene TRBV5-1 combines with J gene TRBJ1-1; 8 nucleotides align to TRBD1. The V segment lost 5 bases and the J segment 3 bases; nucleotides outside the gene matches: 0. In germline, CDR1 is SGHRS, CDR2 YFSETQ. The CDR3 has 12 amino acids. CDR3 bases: TGCGCCAGCAGGACAGGGGACACTGAAGCTTTCTTT. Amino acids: CASRTGDTEAFF.

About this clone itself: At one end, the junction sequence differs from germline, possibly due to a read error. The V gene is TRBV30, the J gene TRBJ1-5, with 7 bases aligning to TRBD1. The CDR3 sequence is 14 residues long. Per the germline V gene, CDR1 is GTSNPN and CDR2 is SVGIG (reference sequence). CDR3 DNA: TGTGCCTGGTCAAGGGACAGTATCAATCAGCACCAGCATTTT. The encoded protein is CAWSRDSINQHQHF.

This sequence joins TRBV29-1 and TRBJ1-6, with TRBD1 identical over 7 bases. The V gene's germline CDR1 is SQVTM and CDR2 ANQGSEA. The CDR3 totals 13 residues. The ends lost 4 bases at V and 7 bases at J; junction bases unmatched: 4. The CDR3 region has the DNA TGCAGCGTTGGTGCAGGGGGGAATTCACCCCTCCACTTT. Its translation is CSVGAGGNSPLHF. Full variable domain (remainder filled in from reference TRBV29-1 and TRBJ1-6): SAVISQKPSRDICQRGTSLTIQCQVDSQVTMMFWYRQQPGQSLTLIATANQGSEATYESGFVIDKFPISRPNLTFSTLTVSNMSPEDSSIYLCSVGAGGNSPLHFGNGTRLTVT.

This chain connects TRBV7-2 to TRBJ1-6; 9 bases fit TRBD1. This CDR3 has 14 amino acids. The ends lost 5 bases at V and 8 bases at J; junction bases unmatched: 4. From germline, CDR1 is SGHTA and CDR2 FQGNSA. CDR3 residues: CASSVGQGYSPLHF. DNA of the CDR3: TGTGCCAGCAGCGTGGGACAGGGCTATTCACCCCTCCACTTT.

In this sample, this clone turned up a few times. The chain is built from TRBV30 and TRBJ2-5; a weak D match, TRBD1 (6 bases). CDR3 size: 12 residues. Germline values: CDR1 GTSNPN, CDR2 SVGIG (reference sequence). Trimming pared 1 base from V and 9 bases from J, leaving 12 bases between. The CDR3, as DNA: TGTGCCTGGAGTGGGGGGCTAGGGGCCCAGTACTTC. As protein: CAWSGGLGAQYF.

The CDR3 here is CASSVSSGPYNEQFF. Here the CDR3 DNA reads TGTGCCAGCAGCGTGTCAAGCGGGCCCTACAATGAGCAGTTCTTC. The chain recombines TRBV9 with TRBJ2-1; a possible D gene is TRBD2 (6 bases). Trimming removed 2 bases from V and 2 bases from J, with 11 bases in between. The CDR3 extends over 15 amino acids. Germline lookup yields CDR1 SGDLS and CDR2 YYNGEE.

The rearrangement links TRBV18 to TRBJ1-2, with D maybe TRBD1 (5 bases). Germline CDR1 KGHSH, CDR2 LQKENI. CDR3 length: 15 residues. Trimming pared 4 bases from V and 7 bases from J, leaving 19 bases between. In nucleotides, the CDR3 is TGTGCCAGCTCACTGAACACGGAGGGGCGCGGTGGCTACACCTTC. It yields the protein CASSLNTEGRGGYTF.

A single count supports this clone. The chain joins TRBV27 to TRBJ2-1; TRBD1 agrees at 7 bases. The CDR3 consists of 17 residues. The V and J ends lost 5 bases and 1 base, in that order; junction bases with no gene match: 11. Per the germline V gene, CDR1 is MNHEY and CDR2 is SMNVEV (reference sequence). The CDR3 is CASSTKTGNPSYNEQFF. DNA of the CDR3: TGTGCCAGCAGTACCAAGACAGGGAACCCTTCCTACAATGAGCAGTTCTTC.

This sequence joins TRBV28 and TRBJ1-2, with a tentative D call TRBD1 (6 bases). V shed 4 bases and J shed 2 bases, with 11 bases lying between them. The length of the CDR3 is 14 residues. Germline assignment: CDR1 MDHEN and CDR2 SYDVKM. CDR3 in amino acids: CASSSNRDNYGYTF. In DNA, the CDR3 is TGTGCCAGCAGTTCAAACAGGGACAACTATGGCTACACCTTC.

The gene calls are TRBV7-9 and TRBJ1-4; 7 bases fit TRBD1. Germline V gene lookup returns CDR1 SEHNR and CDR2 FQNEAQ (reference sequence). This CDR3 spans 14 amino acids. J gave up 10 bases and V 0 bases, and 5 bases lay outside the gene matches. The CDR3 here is CASSLAQGKGKLFF. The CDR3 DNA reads TGTGCCAGCAGCTTAGCACAGGGGAAAGGAAAACTGTTTTTT.

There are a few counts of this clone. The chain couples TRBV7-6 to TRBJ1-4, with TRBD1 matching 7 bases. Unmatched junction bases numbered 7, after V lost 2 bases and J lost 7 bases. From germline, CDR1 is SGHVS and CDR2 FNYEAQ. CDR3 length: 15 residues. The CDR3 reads CASSLTRQGGEKLFF. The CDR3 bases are TGTGCCAGCAGCTTAACGCGACAGGGTGGTGAAAAACTGTTTTTT.

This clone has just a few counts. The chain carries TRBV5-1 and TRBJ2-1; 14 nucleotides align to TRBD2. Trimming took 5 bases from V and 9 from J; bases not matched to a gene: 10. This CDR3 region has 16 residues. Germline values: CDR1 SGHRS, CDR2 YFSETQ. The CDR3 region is CASRDSLGLAGVEQFF. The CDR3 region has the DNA TGCGCCAGCAGGGATTCCTTGGGACTAGCGGGAGTTGAGCAGTTCTTC.

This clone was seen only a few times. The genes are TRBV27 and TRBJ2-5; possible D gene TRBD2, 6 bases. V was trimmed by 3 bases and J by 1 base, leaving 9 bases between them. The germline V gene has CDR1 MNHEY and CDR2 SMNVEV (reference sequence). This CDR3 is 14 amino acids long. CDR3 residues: CASSLGGIQETQYF. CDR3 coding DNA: TGTGCCAGCAGTTTGGGGGGAATCCAAGAGACCCAGTACTTC.

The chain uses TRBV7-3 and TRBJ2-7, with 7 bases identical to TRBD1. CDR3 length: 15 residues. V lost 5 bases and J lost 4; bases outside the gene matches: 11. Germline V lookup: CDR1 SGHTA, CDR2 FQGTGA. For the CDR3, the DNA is TGTGCCAGCAGCCCCAGAGCCGGGACAGAATACGAGCAGTACTTC. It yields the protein CASSPRAGTEYEQYF.

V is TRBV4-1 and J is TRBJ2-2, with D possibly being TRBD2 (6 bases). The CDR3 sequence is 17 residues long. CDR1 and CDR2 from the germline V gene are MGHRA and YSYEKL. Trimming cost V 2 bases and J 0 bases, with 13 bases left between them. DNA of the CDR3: TGCGCCAGCAGCCAACTACCGGGACTGCCGAACACCGGGGAGCTGTTTTTT. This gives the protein CASSQLPGLPNTGELFF.

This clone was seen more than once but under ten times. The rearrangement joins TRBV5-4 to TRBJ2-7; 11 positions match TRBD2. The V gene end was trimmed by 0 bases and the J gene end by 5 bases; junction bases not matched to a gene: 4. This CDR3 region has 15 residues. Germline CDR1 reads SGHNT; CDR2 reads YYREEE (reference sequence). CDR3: CASSLEGLAVDEQYF. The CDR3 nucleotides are TGTGCCAGCAGCTTGGAGGGACTAGCGGTAGACGAGCAGTACTTC.

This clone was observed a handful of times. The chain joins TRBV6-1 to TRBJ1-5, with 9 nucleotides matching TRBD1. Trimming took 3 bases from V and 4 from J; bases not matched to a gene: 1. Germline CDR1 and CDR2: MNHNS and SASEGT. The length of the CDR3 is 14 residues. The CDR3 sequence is CASSETGGNQPQHF. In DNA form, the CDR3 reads TGTGCCAGCAGTGAGACAGGGGGGAATCAGCCCCAGCATTTT.

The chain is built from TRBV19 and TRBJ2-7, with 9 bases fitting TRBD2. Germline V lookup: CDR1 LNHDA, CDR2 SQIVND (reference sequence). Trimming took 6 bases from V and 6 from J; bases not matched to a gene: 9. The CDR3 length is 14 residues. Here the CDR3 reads CASRGGLAEGEQYF. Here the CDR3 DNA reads TGTGCCAGTAGAGGGGGACTAGCAGAGGGCGAGCAGTACTTC.

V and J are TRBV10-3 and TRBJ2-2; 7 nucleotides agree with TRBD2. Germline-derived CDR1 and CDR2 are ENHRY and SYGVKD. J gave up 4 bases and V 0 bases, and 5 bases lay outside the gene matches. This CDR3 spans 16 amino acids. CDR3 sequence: CAISESGGDGTGELFF. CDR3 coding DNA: TGTGCCATCAGTGAGTCGGGAGGGGACGGCACCGGGGAGCTGTTTTTT.

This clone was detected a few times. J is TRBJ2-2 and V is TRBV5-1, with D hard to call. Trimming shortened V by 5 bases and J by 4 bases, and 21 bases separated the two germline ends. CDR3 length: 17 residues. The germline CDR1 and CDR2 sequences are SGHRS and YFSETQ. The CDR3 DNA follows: TGCGCCAGCAGACGCGCCCCGGAGACCACGAGCACCGGGGAGCTGTTTTTT. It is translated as CASRRAPETTSTGELFF.